Sequencing of this T cell receptor (beta chain) was carried out in a study of Tregs in tolerant kidney transplant recipients. General observations from the study: Changing PCR primers prevented nucleotide comparison between some patients' samples.

The V gene's germline CDR1 is DFQATT and CDR2 SNEGSKA (reference sequence). V lost 2 bases to trimming and J lost 0 bases; unmatched junction nucleotides: 13. The CDR3 is 18 residues long. The nonmyeloablative bone marrow transplants came from related graft donors, with transient mixed chimerism. Unstimulated Tregs (CD4+CD25+CD127-) and CD4+CD25- non-Tregs were sorted from PBMCs. By frequency, this clone is medium-sized (0.01 to 0.1%). Antigen specificity is unknown. The sequenced fragment ends 3 residues before the CDR3 boundary, so the rest is inferred from the germline J gene. Data came from immunoSEQ multiplex PCR; TCRdb stores just in-frame clones and leaves some out. This repertoire comprises approximately 6,000 clones; its ten largest clones make up more than 35%.

The sample here was CD8+ T cells from blood (PBMCs), taken 12 months after the transplant. The gene calls are TRBV20-1 and TRBJ2-1; 7 bases line up with TRBD2. This TCR was recovered from a human patient who received a combined kidney and bone marrow transplant. Some T cells may have come from the graft donor. The CDR3 DNA, read in part, is TGCAGTGCTAGATCATACCAGGGAGGGAGGGACTCCTACAATGAG. Amino acids: CSARSYQGGRDSYNE. The CDR3 in its entirety is CSARSYQGGRDSYNEQFF.